The source of this T cell receptor (beta chain) is a study of identical twins. This CDR3 region has 16 residues. Trimming took 3 bases from V and 2 from J; bases not matched to a gene: 6. Germline V lookup: CDR1 LGHDT, CDR2 YNNKEL (reference sequence). As for this clonotype: Its antigen is unidentified.

Unique molecular identifiers were present on the cDNA, which also gained a universal primer site by template switching. TCRdb fed the 5' RACE reads into MiXCR, producing one record per CDR3 protein. The sample has hundreds of thousands of distinct CDR3 sequences, 21% seen once. Overall study findings and caveats: Models underestimated out-of-frame TCR alpha sharing in monozygotic twins. An excess of low generation probability was shown by twin-shared out-of-frame alpha sequences.

These data were also filed under a second study, of T cells expressing NK-cell markers. As that report states: Seven HCMV-seropositive donors and one seronegative donor made up the eight sequenced donors.

The TCR was taken from a woman under 30 in good health. V usage is TRBV3-1 and J usage is TRBJ2-3; 9 nucleotides align to TRBD2. Input material: PBMCs. The CDR3 loop reads CASSQLAGDLTDTQYF. For the CDR3, the DNA is TGTGCCAGCAGCCAGTTAGCGGGAGACCTCACAGATACGCAGTATTTT.